Each of the 20 T cell receptor beta chains below was sequenced from the same sample in a study of shared clonotypes between healthy human individuals. Profiling relied on immunoSEQ multiplex PCR, and the TCRdb table lists in-frame clones only, not all of them. This table holds 400,000 to 500,000 clones, about three quarters found once. Sequenced sample: PBMCs. The receptors here all came from a woman in her 40s in good health. Some clones in this sample may be carry-over from other donors' samples.

The chain is built from TRBV5-1 and TRBJ1-2; maybe TRBD1 (5 bases). The ends were cut back, 0 bases at V and 2 bases at J, with 5 bases in the middle. The length of the CDR3 is 13 residues. Germline V gene sequence: CDR1 SGHRS, CDR2 YFSETQ. CDR3 DNA: TGCGCCAGCAGCTTGGGACAGAACTATGGCTACACCTTC. Translation gives CASSLGQNYGYTF.

V usage is TRBV2 and J usage is TRBJ1-4; D not resolved. The CDR3 covers 12 residues. Germline CDR1 reads SNHLY; CDR2 reads FYNNEI. V lost 7 bases and J 8 bases, leaving 11 bases between the germline ends. The CDR3 DNA follows: TGTGCCAGCACTCAGCCTCCCGAAAAACTGTTTTTT. Its translation: CASTQPPEKLFF.

The chain couples TRBV5-1 to TRBJ2-1, with D uncertain. Germline V lookup: CDR1 SGHRS, CDR2 YFSETQ. Deletions cut 6 bases from V and 9 bases from J, with 10 bases between. The CDR3 is 11 residues long. The CDR3 reads CASTPGGEQFF. CDR3 DNA sequence: TGCGCCAGCACCCCGGGCGGTGAGCAGTTCTTC.

This clone was observed many times. This sequence joins TRBV9 and TRBJ2-1; 9 bases align to TRBD1. The V gene's germline CDR1 is SGDLS and CDR2 YYNGEE. The CDR3 contains 15 residues. Germline trimming cut 4 bases from V and 4 bases from J; bases unmatched to any gene: 6. The CDR3 nucleotides are TGTGCCAGCAGCCCTCGGACAGGGGATTACAATGAGCAGTTCTTC. It encodes CASSPRTGDYNEQFF.

This clone was observed a handful of times. V is TRBV28 and J is TRBJ1-4; possible D gene TRBD1, 6 bases. Trimming pared 3 bases from V and 0 bases from J, leaving 8 bases between. The CDR3 sequence is 15 residues long. CDR1 is MDHEN, CDR2 SYDVKM, per germline. The CDR3 DNA follows: TGTGCCAGCAGTTTGTGGACAGCAACTAATGAAAAACTGTTTTTT. Translation: CASSLWTATNEKLFF.

This chain links TRBV7-8 with TRBJ2-7, with D perhaps assigned TRBD1 or TRBD2 (5 bases each). Between the trimmed V and J ends, which lost 0 bases and 0 bases, there was a span of 6 bases. CDR1 and CDR2 (germline): SGHVS, FQNEAQ. The CDR3 spans 14 residues. CDR3 nucleotides: TGTGCCAGCAGCTTAGCGGGGACCTCCTACGAGCAGTACTTC. Protein sequence: CASSLAGTSYEQYF.

The count of this clone is one. The chain carries TRBV18 and TRBJ2-7; 7 bases are shared with TRBD2. Trimming cost V 1 base and J 3 bases; bases outside gene matches: 6. CDR3 length: 15 residues. Germline V CDR1 and CDR2: KGHSH, LQKENI. DNA for the CDR3: TGTGCCAGCTCACCACGGCTGGGGGGGTTCTACGAGCAGTACTTC. This translates into CASSPRLGGFYEQYF.

The CDR3 sequence is CASSLTGTAGSGANVLTF. The CDR3, as DNA: TGTGCCAGCAGCTTAACGGGGACGGCTGGCTCTGGGGCCAACGTCCTGACTTTC. The chain uses TRBV7-3 and TRBJ2-6, with D perhaps matching TRBD1 or TRBD2 (5 bases each). The germline V and J ends were trimmed by 0 bases and 0 bases, with 12 bases remaining between them. Per the germline V gene, CDR1 is SGHTA and CDR2 is FQGTGA. This CDR3 is 18 amino acids long.

The chain recombines TRBV5-1 with TRBJ1-1; tentatively, D is TRBD1 (6 bases). The CDR3 sequence is 14 residues long. Germline-derived CDR1 and CDR2 are SGHRS and YFSETQ. Trimming took 1 base from V and 7 from J, leaving 14 bases between them. CDR3 protein: CASSLQGQADEAFF. CDR3 bases: TGCGCCAGCAGCTTGCAGGGGCAGGCTGATGAAGCTTTCTTT.

CDR3 bases: TGTGCCAGCAGCTCATTCGGGACTTCCCAAGAGACCCAGTACTTC. This encodes CASSSFGTSQETQYF. The chain has TRBV9 and TRBJ2-5; the D gene is possibly TRBD2 (6 bases). V lost 4 bases, J lost 1 base, and 14 bases lay in between. Germline lookup yields CDR1 SGDLS and CDR2 YYNGEE. This CDR3 region has 15 residues.

With regard to this clone: The identical CDR3 is also encoded by other nucleotide sequences in the sample. V and J are TRBV5-4 and TRBJ2-3; D may be TRBD2 (6 bases). The V gene lost 2 bases and the J gene lost 0 bases, with 7 bases spanning the gap. Per germline, CDR1 SGHNT and CDR2 YYREEE (reference sequence). This CDR3 region has 14 residues. CDR3 in amino acids: CASSFGGSTDTQYF. DNA of the CDR3: TGTGCCAGCAGCTTTGGAGGGAGCACAGATACGCAGTATTTT.

This sequence joins TRBV9 and TRBJ1-3; the D is unclear. The CDR3 spans 16 residues. Looked up from germline, CDR1 is SGDLS and CDR2 is YYNGEE. Trimming left V 4 bases short and J 0 bases short, with 14 bases between. The CDR3 DNA reads TGTGCCAGCAGCCCAACAGTCCGCGGCTCTGGAAACACCATATATTTT. Protein sequence: CASSPTVRGSGNTIYF. Complete variable domain (other parts from reference TRBV9 and TRBJ1-3): DSGVTQTPKHLITATGQRVTLRCSPRSGDLSVYWYQQSLDQGLQFLIQYYNGEERAKGNILERFSAQQFPDLHSELNLSSLELGDSALYFCASSPTVRGSGNTIYFGEGSWLTVV.

The V and J genes are TRBV18 and TRBJ2-4, with TRBD1 matching over 7 bases. The germline V gene encodes CDR1 KGHSH and CDR2 LQKENI. The V gene end was trimmed by 3 bases and the J gene end by 3 bases; junction bases not matched to a gene: 2. The CDR3 is made up of 14 amino acids. As DNA, the CDR3 is TGTGCCAGCTCACCCCGGGACAGCAAAAACATTCAGTACTTC. This gives the protein CASSPRDSKNIQYF.

Regarding this clone: At one end the junction does not follow the germline gene, possibly because of a read error. The gene calls are TRBV5-6 and TRBJ1-1, with D possibly TRBD1 on 6 matching bases. Germline V gene lookup returns CDR1 SGHDT and CDR2 YYEEEE. The CDR3 extends over 14 amino acids. The CDR3 sequence: CASSLVGGNTEALF. In DNA, the CDR3 is TGTGCCAGCAGCTTGGTAGGGGGTAACACTGAAGCTCTCTTT.

The chain recombines TRBV5-1 with TRBJ2-7, with 9 bases that match TRBD2. The CDR3 runs to 16 residues. Trimming took 3 bases from V and 9 from J; bases not matched to a gene: 16. In germline, CDR1 is SGHRS, CDR2 YFSETQ. The CDR3 protein is CASSSAGGHALRVQYF. Written as DNA, the CDR3 is TGCGCCAGCAGCTCAGCGGGAGGCCACGCCCTACGAGTGCAGTACTTC.

This clone has a single count. This rearrangement joins TRBV10-3 to TRBJ1-1; 8 nucleotides align to TRBD1. Trimming cost V 10 bases and J 5 bases; bases outside gene matches: 9. In germline, CDR1 is ENHRY, CDR2 SYGVKD. CDR3 length: 13 residues. The CDR3 bases are TGTGCCAGTACGGGACAGGCAAGAACTGAAGCTTTCTTT. Its translation: CASTGQARTEAFF.

As DNA, the CDR3 is TGTGCCAGCAGTTACTCGAAGACTATCATTGGTGAGCAGTTCTTC. This gives the protein CASSYSKTIIGEQFF. This sequence joins TRBV6-6 and TRBJ2-1; the D gene is possibly TRBD2 (5 bases). The V gene's germline CDR1 is MNHNY and CDR2 SVGAGI (reference sequence). This CDR3 is built from 15 residues. Deletions cut 0 bases from V and 9 bases from J, with 15 bases between.

The chain uses TRBV6-4 and TRBJ2-2; D might be TRBD1 (6 bases). Trimming took 4 bases from V and 0 from J, leaving 12 bases between them. The germline CDR1 and CDR2 sequences are MRHNA and SNTAGT. The CDR3 sequence is 16 residues long. CDR3 in amino acids: CASSGSGTSNTGELFF. The CDR3 DNA sequence: TGTGCCAGCAGTGGATCCGGGACATCGAACACCGGGGAGCTGTTTTTT.

This chain joins TRBV28 and TRBJ1-4; 7 nucleotides agree with TRBD1. The ends lost 6 bases at V and 8 bases at J; junction bases unmatched: 9. Germline assignment: CDR1 MDHEN and CDR2 SYDVKM. This CDR3 is 14 amino acids long. Here the CDR3 reads CASSYDRVREKLFF. The CDR3 nucleotides are TGTGCCAGCAGCTACGACAGGGTCCGAGAAAAACTGTTTTTT.

The rearrangement joins TRBV6-5 to TRBJ1-2; unclear D gene. Germline V gene sequence: CDR1 MNHEY, CDR2 SVGAGI. The CDR3 is made up of 13 amino acids. Trimming took 2 bases from V and 0 from J, leaving 4 bases between them. The CDR3 DNA reads as TGTGCCAGCAGTTACGCGGCTAACTATGGCTACACCTTC. It specifies CASSYAANYGYTF.